What follows are 13 T cell receptor beta chains derived from one specimen sequenced in a study of blood T cell repertoires in COVID-19. Data came from immunoSEQ multiplex PCR; TCRdb stores just in-frame clones and leaves some out. This table holds roughly 28,000 clones, roughly nine tenths found once. Material for sequencing was peripheral blood. These receptors were collected from a human donor in a cohort sampled during active COVID-19.

For the CDR3, the DNA is TGTGCCAGTAGTGCAGGGGGTAGTGCGACCCAGTACTTC. Translation: CASSAGGSATQYF. The gene calls are TRBV19 and TRBJ2-5; 7 bases align to TRBD1. V shed 5 bases and J 7 bases; nucleotides not matched to a gene: 7. The CDR3 consists of 13 residues. CDR1 and CDR2 from the germline V gene are LNHDA and SQIVND (reference sequence).

DNA of the CDR3: TGTGCCAGCAGCTTAGAGCGGGAGGGCCTCTACAATGAGCAGTTCTTC. Encoded protein: CASSLEREGLYNEQFF. The V gene is TRBV7-6, the J gene TRBJ2-1; 10 bases are shared with TRBD2. The CDR3 is made up of 16 amino acids. Germline V gene data show CDR1 as SGHVS and CDR2 as FNYEAQ. V lost 1 base and J lost 3; bases outside the gene matches: 3.

V is TRBV5-1 and J is TRBJ2-7; 10 nucleotides agree with TRBD2. The CDR3 covers 16 residues. The germline V gene has CDR1 SGHRS and CDR2 YFSETQ. Trimming removed 5 bases from V and 6 bases from J; junction bases left unmatched: 14. In nucleotides, the CDR3 is TGCGCCAGCAGGGAGGGAGCGGGAGGGCCGAGTATCGAGCAGTACTTC. Protein sequence: CASREGAGGPSIEQYF.

This chain joins TRBV6-6 and TRBJ1-5, with 8 positions matching TRBD1. CDR1 MNHNY and CDR2 SVGAGI come from the germline V gene (reference sequence). The CDR3 spans 16 residues. J lost 3 bases, V lost 0 bases, and 4 bases had no gene match. CDR3 residues: CASSYSGQGANQPQHF. In nucleotides, the CDR3 is TGTGCCAGCAGTTACTCGGGCCAGGGGGCCAATCAGCCCCAGCATTTT.

Sample share makes this clone medium-sized. The gene calls are TRBV27 and TRBJ2-2; D gene unclear. The CDR3 runs to 14 residues. Trimming cost V 2 bases and J 6 bases, with 10 bases left between them. Germline loops: CDR1 MNHEY, CDR2 SMNVEV (reference sequence). The CDR3 DNA is TGTGCCAGCAGTTTAATCCGTGGCTCCGGGGAGCTGTTTTTT. This sequence encodes CASSLIRGSGELFF.

The chain is built from TRBV5-4 and TRBJ2-1; 10 bases are a match to TRBD2. CDR3 length equals 18 residues. V lost 0 bases, J lost 1 base, and 7 bases stayed unmatched. Germline V lookup: CDR1 SGHNT, CDR2 YYREEE (reference sequence). The CDR3 DNA sequence: TGTGCCAGCAGCTTGGTGATTCTAGCGGGAGTATCCTACAATGAGCAGTTCTTC. It specifies CASSLVILAGVSYNEQFF.

The J gene is TRBJ2-2, the V gene TRBV7-9; D call uncertain. V dropped 0 bases and J dropped 2 bases, with 7 bases sitting between them. CDR3 length: 15 amino acids. Germline lookup yields CDR1 SEHNR and CDR2 FQNEAQ (reference sequence). CDR3 residues: CASSLAGTNTGELFF. CDR3 sequence (DNA): TGTGCCAGCAGCTTAGCGGGCACCAACACCGGGGAGCTGTTTTTT.

Only one count was recorded for this clone. This chain uses TRBV7-2 with TRBJ2-1, with D uncertain. The germline CDR1 and CDR2 sequences are SGHTA and FQGNSA. The CDR3 has 13 amino acids. The V gene lost 3 bases and the J gene lost 3 bases, with 6 bases spanning the gap. CDR3 DNA sequence: TGTGCCAGCAGCTTTGGCGGCTACAATGAGCAGTTCTTC. This translates into CASSFGGYNEQFF.

CDR3 residues: CASSLPTVQDTQYF. CDR3 sequence (DNA): TGCGCCAGCAGCCTCCCGACAGTGCAGGATACGCAGTATTTT. The rearrangement joins TRBV4-1 to TRBJ2-3, with D maybe TRBD1 (5 bases). The CDR3 runs to 14 residues. Germline CDR1 reads MGHRA; CDR2 reads YSYEKL. The V gene lost 4 bases and the J gene lost 6 bases, with 14 bases spanning the gap.

The chain joins TRBV6-5 to TRBJ2-3; TRBD2 matches 11 bases. CDR1 and CDR2 from the germline V gene are MNHEY and SVGAGI. V dropped 6 bases and J dropped 6; count of bases not matched to a gene: 5. The CDR3 length is 14 residues. The DNA of the CDR3 is TGTGCCAGCAGGGCTAGCGGGGGGATGGATACGCAGTATTTT. It codes for CASRASGGMDTQYF.

This chain uses TRBV7-9 with TRBJ2-7; 10 nucleotides line up with TRBD2. Germline loops: CDR1 SEHNR, CDR2 FQNEAQ (reference sequence). CDR3 length equals 14 residues. V lost 4 bases and J lost 6; bases outside the gene matches: 6. In DNA, the CDR3 is TGTGCCAGCAGCTCCGGGACTAGCGCGTCCGAGCAGTACTTC. Translation gives CASSSGTSASEQYF.

V usage is TRBV9 and J usage is TRBJ2-1, with D possibly being TRBD2 (6 bases). Trimming took 4 bases from V and 0 from J, leaving 14 bases between them. This CDR3 is 16 amino acids long. In germline, CDR1 is SGDLS, CDR2 YYNGEE. Here the CDR3 DNA reads TGTGCCAGCAGCTTCAGCGGGCGTAGCTCCTACAATGAGCAGTTCTTC. This translates into CASSFSGRSSYNEQFF.

The V call is TRBV5-4, the J call TRBJ1-5; 7 bases line up with TRBD1. The junction had 5 bases not matched to a gene; V was cut back by 3 bases and J by 5 bases. This CDR3 has 14 residues. Germline assignment: CDR1 SGHNT and CDR2 YYREEE (reference sequence). The CDR3 DNA is TGTGCCAGCAGCTGGGACAGACAAGATCAGCCCCAGCATTTT. Its protein is CASSWDRQDQPQHF.